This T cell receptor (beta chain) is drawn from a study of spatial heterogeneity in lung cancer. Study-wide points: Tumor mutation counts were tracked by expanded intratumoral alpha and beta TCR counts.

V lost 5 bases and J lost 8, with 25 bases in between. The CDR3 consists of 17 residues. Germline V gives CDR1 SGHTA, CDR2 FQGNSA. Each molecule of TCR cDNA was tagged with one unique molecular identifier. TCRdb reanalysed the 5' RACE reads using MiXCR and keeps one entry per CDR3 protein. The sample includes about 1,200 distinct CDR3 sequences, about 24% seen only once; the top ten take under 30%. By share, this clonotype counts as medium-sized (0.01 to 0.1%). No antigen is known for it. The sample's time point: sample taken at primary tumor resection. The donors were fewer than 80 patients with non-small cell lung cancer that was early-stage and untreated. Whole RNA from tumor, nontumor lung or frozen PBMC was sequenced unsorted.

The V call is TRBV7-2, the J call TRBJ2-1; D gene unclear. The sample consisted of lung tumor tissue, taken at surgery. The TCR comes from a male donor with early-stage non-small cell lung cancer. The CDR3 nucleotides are TGTGCCAGCAGCGTATCTCTACTACGAGCAAGGATGGATGAGCAGTTCTTC. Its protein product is CASSVSLLRARMDEQFF.